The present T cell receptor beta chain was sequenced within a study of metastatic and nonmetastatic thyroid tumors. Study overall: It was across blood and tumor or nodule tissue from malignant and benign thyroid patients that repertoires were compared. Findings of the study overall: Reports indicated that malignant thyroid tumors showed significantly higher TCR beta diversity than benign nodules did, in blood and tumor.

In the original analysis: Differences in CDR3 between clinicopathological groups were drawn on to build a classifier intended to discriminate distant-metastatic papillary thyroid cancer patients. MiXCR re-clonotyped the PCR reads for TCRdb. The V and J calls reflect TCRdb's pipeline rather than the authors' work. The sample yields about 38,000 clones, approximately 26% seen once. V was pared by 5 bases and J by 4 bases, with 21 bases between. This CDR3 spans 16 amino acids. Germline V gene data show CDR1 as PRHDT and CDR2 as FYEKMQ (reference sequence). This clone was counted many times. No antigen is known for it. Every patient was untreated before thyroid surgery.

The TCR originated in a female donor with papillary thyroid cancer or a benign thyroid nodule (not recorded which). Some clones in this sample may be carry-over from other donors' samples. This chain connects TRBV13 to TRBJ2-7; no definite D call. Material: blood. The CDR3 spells CASSALAVRAPYEQYF. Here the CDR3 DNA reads TGTGCCAGCAGCGCACTCGCGGTTAGGGCGCCATACGAGCAGTACTTC.